The 16 T cell receptor beta chains given below trace back to one sample, sequenced in a study of T cell responses to AZD1222 COVID-19 vaccine. Sequencing used immunoSEQ multiplex PCR; TCRdb keeps in-frame clones, though not all of them. Of roughly 130,000 clones listed, roughly nine tenths are singletons. The sample in question was peripheral blood, obtained 28 days after the second AZD1222 dose. The origin of the receptors is an adult who received the AZD1222 COVID-19 vaccine.

The chain carries TRBV7-9 and TRBJ1-2; D is undetermined. V was shortened by 4 bases and J by 5 bases, with 5 bases between the two germline ends. The CDR3 loop spans 11 amino acids. Germline values: CDR1 SEHNR, CDR2 FQNEAQ (reference sequence). The CDR3 sequence is CASSSEYGYTF. The CDR3 coding sequence is TGTGCCAGCAGCTCTGAGTATGGCTACACCTTC. The variable domain in full, with the rest retrieved from reference TRBV7-9 and TRBJ1-2, is DTGVSQNPRHKITKRGQNVTFRCDPISEHNRLYWYRQTLGQGPEFLTYFQNEAQLEKSRLLSDRFSAERPKGSFSTLEIQRTEQGDSAMYLCASSSEYGYTFGSGTRLTVV.

V and J are TRBV2 and TRBJ2-5; a weak D match, TRBD2 (6 bases). The CDR3 runs to 12 residues. Germline lookup yields CDR1 SNHLY and CDR2 FYNNEI. V lost 7 bases and J 3 bases, leaving 9 bases between the germline ends. The CDR3 protein is CASTSAKETQYF. In nucleotides, the CDR3 is TGTGCCAGCACTAGCGCTAAAGAGACCCAGTACTTC.

The chain combines TRBV19 with TRBJ2-2; D tentatively fits TRBD1 or TRBD2 (6 bases each). There are 16 residues in the CDR3. CDR1 and CDR2 (germline): LNHDA, SQIVND (reference sequence). V gave up 3 bases and J gave up 4 bases, with 15 bases separating them. The CDR3 spells CASSIGQGRFTGELFF. CDR3 sequence (DNA): TGTGCCAGTAGTATCGGTCAGGGGAGGTTCACCGGGGAGCTGTTTTTT.

The CDR3 sequence: CASRGQSSGANVLTF. In DNA form, the CDR3 reads TGTGCCAGCAGGGGACAGAGCTCTGGGGCCAACGTCCTGACTTTC. The chain links TRBV2 to TRBJ2-6, with 7 bases that match TRBD1. Germline V gives CDR1 SNHLY, CDR2 FYNNEI. The junction had 2 bases not matched to a gene; V was cut back by 6 bases and J by 0 bases. This CDR3 spans 15 amino acids.

The V gene is TRBV5-8, the J gene TRBJ1-2; 7 bases are a match to TRBD1. CDR3 length: 14 amino acids. The V gene end was trimmed by 4 bases and the J gene end by 2 bases; junction bases not matched to a gene: 5. The germline V gene encodes CDR1 SGHTS and CDR2 YDEGEE. CDR3 residues: CASSSADRNYGYTF. The CDR3 DNA reads TGTGCCAGCAGCAGCGCGGACAGGAACTATGGCTACACCTTC.

This sequence joins TRBV7-9 and TRBJ1-2; 9 bases line up with TRBD1. The V segment lost 5 bases and the J segment 8 bases; nucleotides outside the gene matches: 6. This CDR3 contains 13 residues. CDR1 is SEHNR, CDR2 FQNEAQ, per germline (reference sequence). The CDR3 nucleotides read TGTGCCAGCAGCCAGGGACAGGGAAACGGCTACACCTTC. Protein sequence: CASSQGQGNGYTF. Full variable domain (missing parts from reference TRBV7-9 and TRBJ1-2): DTGVSQNPRHKITKRGQNVTFRCDPISEHNRLYWYRQTLGQGPEFLTYFQNEAQLEKSRLLSDRFSAERPKGSFSTLEIQRTEQGDSAMYLCASSQGQGNGYTFGSGTRLTVV.

The table lists this clone with a count of one. The chain carries TRBV7-9 and TRBJ2-7, with TRBD1 matching 8 bases. Unmatched junction bases numbered 9, after V lost 2 bases and J lost 0 bases. Germline loops: CDR1 SEHNR, CDR2 FQNEAQ (reference sequence). The CDR3 is made up of 17 amino acids. As DNA, the CDR3 is TGTGCCAGCAGCTTATTAGACAGGGGCGGCGCCTCCTACGAGCAGTACTTC. Protein: CASSLLDRGGASYEQYF.

The CDR3 DNA reads as TGTGCCAGCAGTCGCTCTTCGGGACAGAACTATGGCTACACCTTC. Protein: CASSRSSGQNYGYTF. This sequence joins TRBV7-2 and TRBJ1-2, with 7 bases matching TRBD1. V was pared by 6 bases and J by 2 bases, with 9 bases of the junction left unmatched. Germline CDR1 is SGHTA and CDR2 is FQGNSA. CDR3 size: 15 residues.

The V gene is TRBV9, the J gene TRBJ2-1; no reliable D call. The CDR3 runs 13 residues. Looked up from germline, CDR1 is SGDLS and CDR2 is YYNGEE. The V and J ends lost 0 bases and 6 bases respectively, with 7 bases between them. CDR3: CASSVGQSNEQFF. The CDR3 bases are TGTGCCAGCAGCGTAGGGCAGAGCAATGAGCAGTTCTTC.

This chain links TRBV4-1 with TRBJ1-5, with a possible D match to TRBD1 (5 bases). The CDR3 runs 17 residues. The germline V and J ends were trimmed by 1 base and 4 bases, with 17 bases remaining between them. Germline-derived CDR1 and CDR2 are MGHRA and YSYEKL. The CDR3 DNA reads TGCGCCAGCAGCCAAGGTAACGGGGCCAGCATTAATCAGCCCCAGCATTTT. It is translated as CASSQGNGASINQPQHF.

The chain joins TRBV5-1 to TRBJ2-2, with D tentatively TRBD2 (5 bases). This CDR3 has 15 amino acids. Germline assignment: CDR1 SGHRS and CDR2 YFSETQ. Trimming shortened V by 4 bases and J by 0 bases, and 10 bases separated the two germline ends. The CDR3 sequence: CASSELASNTGELFF. In DNA form, the CDR3 reads TGCGCCAGCAGCGAGCTAGCCTCGAACACCGGGGAGCTGTTTTTT.

The chain combines TRBV5-4 with TRBJ2-2; D unclear. This CDR3 contains 14 residues. The V end was cut by 2 bases, the J end by 6 bases, with 11 bases between. Germline CDR1 reads SGHNT; CDR2 reads YYREEE (reference sequence). CDR3 DNA: TGTGCCAGCAGCTTACGACGGTTATCCGGGGAGCTGTTTTTT. Translation: CASSLRRLSGELFF. The full variable domain, rest sourced from reference TRBV5-4 and TRBJ2-2, is ETGVTQSPTHLIKTRGQQVTLRCSSQSGHNTVSWYQQALGQGPQFIFQYYREEENGRGNFPPRFSGLQFPNYSSELNVNALELDDSALYLCASSLRRLSGELFFGEGSRLTVL.

CDR3 region: CSVEDERVEAFF. CDR3 nucleotides: TGCAGCGTTGAAGATGAGCGGGTAGAAGCTTTCTTT. The rearrangement joins TRBV29-1 to TRBJ1-1; D gene ambiguous. CDR3 length equals 12 residues. Trimming stripped 0 bases from V and 8 bases from J, with 10 bases between. Per the germline V gene, CDR1 is SQVTM and CDR2 is ANQGSEA. The full variable domain, rest sourced from reference TRBV29-1 and TRBJ1-1, is SAVISQKPSRDICQRGTSLTIQCQVDSQVTMMFWYRQQPGQSLTLIATANQGSEATYESGFVIDKFPISRPNLTFSTLTVSNMSPEDSSIYLCSVEDERVEAFFGQGTRLTVV.

This clone was seen only once. J is TRBJ2-2 and V is TRBV7-3; D remains unclear. The CDR3 is 16 residues long. Looked up from germline, CDR1 is SGHTA and CDR2 is FQGTGA. The V end lost 2 bases, the J end lost 2 bases, and 12 bases lay between the germline ends. The chain's CDR3 is CASSLSIPRNTGELFF. The CDR3 DNA follows: TGTGCCAGCAGCTTATCAATCCCCCGCAACACCGGGGAGCTGTTTTTT.

The chain has TRBV7-9 and TRBJ1-1; no definite D call. The CDR3 sequence is 11 residues long. Per germline, CDR1 SEHNR and CDR2 FQNEAQ (reference sequence). Trimming removed 4 bases from V and 3 bases from J, with 3 bases in between. This CDR3 reads CASSWDTEAFF. The CDR3 DNA follows: TGTGCCAGCAGCTGGGACACTGAAGCTTTCTTT.

The CDR3 protein is CASSEWIGEDYGYTF. The CDR3 DNA sequence: TGTGCCAGCAGTGAATGGATAGGCGAAGATTATGGCTACACCTTC. This chain connects TRBV6-1 to TRBJ1-2, with no clear D. V was pared by 2 bases and J by 5 bases, with 15 bases between. The V gene's germline CDR1 is MNHNS and CDR2 SASEGT. This CDR3 has 15 residues.